The present T cell receptor beta chain was sequenced within a study of shared clonotypes between healthy human individuals. The wider study: The cohort had a couple of women and a few men, ages 18 to 49. Study findings and constraints: Compared with memory subsets, naive subsets generally had larger estimated richness.

The CDR3 consists of 12 residues. V lost 3 bases to trimming and J lost 6 bases, with 8 bases between them. The germline V gene encodes CDR1 SGHRS and CDR2 YFSETQ. Each cell subset's genomic DNA was divided evenly among several immunoSEQ plates. Method: immunoSEQ multiplex PCR; TCRdb's copy keeps in-frame clones and lacks some. The sample holds about 1.1 million clones, 78% seen once. A note on this clone: Its antigen is currently unknown.

The TCR comes from a man aged 18 to 29 in good health. Some clones in this sample may be carry-over from other donors' samples. This chain connects TRBV5-1 to TRBJ2-3; the D is unclear. Source material: memory CD4+ T cells from PBMCs. Regarding subset: CD45RA-negative fraction. The CDR3 DNA follows: TGCGCCAGCAGCTCCCTCGGGGATACGCAGTATTTT. Protein sequence: CASSSLGDTQYF.